This passage covers 9 T cell receptor beta chains from one sample sequenced in a study of blood T cell repertoires in COVID-19. Method: immunoSEQ multiplex PCR; TCRdb's copy keeps in-frame clones and lacks some. The sample has about 200,000 clones; about 93% are singletons. The sequenced sample was peripheral blood. All receptors derive from a man aged 50 or older with acute or convalescent COVID-19.

This chain links TRBV11-2 with TRBJ1-1, with 7 bases aligning to TRBD1. The trim removed 4 bases at V and 0 bases at J, leaving 5 bases unmatched. This CDR3 has 15 residues. In germline, CDR1 is SGHAT, CDR2 FQNNGV. CDR3 in amino acids: CASSSARGLNTEAFF. The CDR3 DNA follows: TGTGCCAGCAGCTCGGCTAGGGGGCTGAACACTGAAGCTTTCTTT.

This chain connects TRBV11-2 to TRBJ1-6; no firm D call. V lost 6 bases and J lost 17, with 20 bases in between. This CDR3 has 13 residues. The germline gives CDR1 SGHAT, CDR2 FQNNGV. CDR3 nucleotide sequence: TGTGCCAGCAGGCTAAACCTCCGGGAGCCTTTCCACTTT. It encodes CASRLNLREPFHF.

The CDR3 loop is CASSQGGLVNTGELFF. In nucleotides, the CDR3 is TGTGCCAGCAGCCAAGGGGGACTAGTGAACACCGGGGAGCTGTTTTTT. The chain combines TRBV3-1 (or the pseudogene TRBV3-2) with TRBJ2-2; 8 bases are shared with TRBD2. V was pared by 1 base and J by 1 base, with 2 bases of the junction left unmatched. The CDR3 totals 16 residues. The V gene's germline CDR1 is LGHDT and CDR2 YNNKEL (reference sequence).

The J gene is TRBJ2-1, the V gene TRBV7-8, with 7 nucleotides matching TRBD2. After removal of 4 bases from V and 6 bases from J, the junction contained 3 bases not matched to a gene. The CDR3 extends over 13 amino acids. The germline gives CDR1 SGHVS, CDR2 FQNEAQ. This chain's CDR3 is CASSSRTSNEQFF. The CDR3 DNA reads TGTGCCAGCAGCTCTAGGACTAGCAATGAGCAGTTCTTC.

J is TRBJ2-3 and V is TRBV7-9; TRBD2 matches at 7 bases. J was trimmed by 2 bases and V by 4 bases; bases with no gene match: 3. In germline, CDR1 is SEHNR, CDR2 FQNEAQ (reference sequence). CDR3 size: 14 residues. As DNA, the CDR3 is TGTGCCAGCAGCTCTAGCGGTATCACAGATACGCAGTATTTT. This sequence encodes CASSSSGITDTQYF.

As DNA, the CDR3 is TGTGCCAGCAGCCGACAGGGGGCTCATGCTTTCTTT. Amino acids: CASSRQGAHAFF. The V and J genes are TRBV7-2 and TRBJ1-1; TRBD1 matches 10 bases. Per germline, CDR1 SGHTA and CDR2 FQGNSA. Germline trimming cut 5 bases from V and 11 bases from J; bases unmatched to any gene: 5. This CDR3 has 12 residues.

V usage is TRBV6-5 and J usage is TRBJ1-6; unclear D gene. V was cut by 5 bases and J by 8 bases, with 16 bases left in between. The CDR3 runs 15 residues. Per the germline V gene, CDR1 is MNHEY and CDR2 is SVGAGI. The CDR3 sequence: CASSLRVSPHSPLHF. The CDR3 DNA sequence: TGTGCCAGCAGTCTGCGGGTGAGTCCACATTCACCCCTCCACTTT.

The chain recombines TRBV10-3 with TRBJ1-1, with 7 bases matching TRBD1. V dropped 0 bases and J dropped 8; count of bases not matched to a gene: 3. This CDR3 is 13 amino acids long. From germline, CDR1 is ENHRY and CDR2 SYGVKD. The CDR3 coding sequence is TGTGCCATCAGTGAGTCGACGGACAGGGAAGCTTTCTTT. The encoded protein is CAISESTDREAFF.

V usage is TRBV29-1 and J usage is TRBJ2-7; maybe TRBD1 (5 bases). Trimming cost V 4 bases and J 3 bases, with 10 bases left between them. CDR3 length: 12 residues. Germline CDR1 is SQVTM and CDR2 is ANQGSEA. CDR3: CSVARTYYEQYF. The CDR3 DNA reads as TGCAGCGTTGCCAGGACATACTACGAGCAGTACTTC.